Below, 32 T cell receptor beta chains from the same sample are listed, as sequenced in a study of blood T cell repertoires in COVID-19. Clones were read by immunoSEQ multiplex PCR, and TCRdb kept only the in-frame ones, dropping some. Here the sample spans about 170,000 clones, around four fifths being singletons. The sequenced sample consisted of peripheral blood. The receptor source for this set is a woman in her seventies who had recovered from COVID-19.

The chain couples TRBV7-9 to TRBJ2-7, with 7 bases fitting TRBD1. Losses at the gene ends were 5 bases for V and 7 bases for J; bases not matched to a gene: 11. The germline V gene encodes CDR1 SEHNR and CDR2 FQNEAQ (reference sequence). There are 14 residues in the CDR3. Written as DNA, the CDR3 is TGTGCCAGCAGCCGCTGGGACAGAGCTGAGGAGCAGTACTTC. It yields the protein CASSRWDRAEEQYF.

The CDR3 sequence: CASSQGAPGAPDTQYF. CDR3 coding DNA: TGTGCCAGCAGCCAAGGCGCACCTGGGGCCCCAGATACGCAGTATTTT. The gene calls are TRBV3-1 (or the pseudogene TRBV3-2) and TRBJ2-3, with a weak D call TRBD1 (5 bases). Trimming stripped 1 base from V and 4 bases from J, with 15 bases between. The germline V gene encodes CDR1 LGHDT and CDR2 YNNKEL (reference sequence). This CDR3 has 16 amino acids.

The chain uses TRBV9 and TRBJ1-5; D is uncertain. This CDR3 has 13 amino acids. Germline V lookup: CDR1 SGDLS, CDR2 YYNGEE. V shed 0 bases and J shed 5 bases, with 6 bases lying between them. CDR3 DNA sequence: TGTGCCAGCAGCGTAGCTCCCCATCAGCCCCAGCATTTT. It codes for CASSVAPHQPQHF.

This chain joins TRBV5-1 and TRBJ1-4; 11 bases align to TRBD1. Germline CDR1 SGHRS, CDR2 YFSETQ. After removal of 5 bases from V and 11 bases from J, the junction contained 5 bases not matched to a gene. The CDR3 totals 13 residues. CDR3 bases: TGCGCCAGCAGGACCGGGACAGGGGGGAAACTGTTTTTT. Its translation is CASRTGTGGKLFF.

In its sample, this clone was seen once. The genes are TRBV28 and TRBJ1-1; 9 nucleotides agree with TRBD1. Trimming took 4 bases from V and 1 from J; bases not matched to a gene: 13. This CDR3 spans 18 amino acids. Germline lookup yields CDR1 MDHEN and CDR2 SYDVKM. The CDR3 reads CASSSNGRTGDPNTEAFF. The CDR3, as DNA: TGTGCCAGCAGTTCAAACGGTAGGACAGGGGACCCGAACACTGAAGCTTTCTTT.

This chain links TRBV20-1 with TRBJ2-3, with unresolved D. Germline lookup yields CDR1 DFQATT and CDR2 SNEGSKA (reference sequence). CDR3 length equals 14 residues. The V gene lost 3 bases and the J gene lost 0 bases, with 10 bases spanning the gap. For the CDR3, the DNA is TGCAGTGCTAGTAGGCAGACAAGCACAGATACGCAGTATTTT. Translating gives CSASRQTSTDTQYF.

The chain carries TRBV5-1 and TRBJ1-5, with TRBD1 identical over 8 bases. V dropped 4 bases and J dropped 7; count of bases not matched to a gene: 7. CDR1 SGHRS and CDR2 YFSETQ come from the germline V gene. The CDR3 has 14 amino acids. The CDR3 reads CASSAGQGDQPQHF. The CDR3 DNA follows: TGCGCCAGCAGCGCCGGACAGGGCGACCAGCCCCAGCATTTT.

The rearrangement links TRBV15 to TRBJ1-1; D uncertain. CDR1 and CDR2 (germline): LNHNV, YYDKDF (reference sequence). The germline V and J ends were trimmed by 3 bases and 7 bases, with 18 bases remaining between them. This CDR3 region has 15 residues. Written as DNA, the CDR3 is TGTGCCACCAGCAGGGGAGGAATCTACGAGAATGAAGCTTTCTTT. Encoded protein: CATSRGGIYENEAFF.

The chain carries TRBV7-9 and TRBJ2-5; tentatively, D is TRBD1 (6 bases). Trimming took off 5 bases at V and 1 base at J, with 17 bases between the two ends. CDR1 SEHNR and CDR2 FQNEAQ come from the germline V gene (reference sequence). The CDR3 runs 16 residues. The CDR3 sequence: CASSTRQGSIQETQYF. Here the CDR3 DNA reads TGTGCCAGCAGCACCCGGCAGGGGTCTATCCAAGAGACCCAGTACTTC. Together with reference TRBV7-9 and TRBJ2-5, the CDR3 gives the full variable domain: DTGVSQNPRHKITKRGQNVTFRCDPISEHNRLYWYRQTLGQGPEFLTYFQNEAQLEKSRLLSDRFSAERPKGSFSTLEIQRTEQGDSAMYLCASSTRQGSIQETQYFGPGTRLLVL.

This sequence joins TRBV30 and TRBJ2-3, with 8 bases matching TRBD2. V lost 2 bases and J lost 3; bases outside the gene matches: 7. The CDR3 totals 15 residues. The germline CDR1 and CDR2 sequences are GTSNPN and SVGIG (reference sequence). CDR3 DNA sequence: TGTGCCTGGAGTCCCCGGGGCGGGGGGACAGATACGCAGTATTTT. This encodes CAWSPRGGGTDTQYF.

The V call is TRBV5-1, the J call TRBJ2-1, with D possibly matching TRBD2 (6 bases). CDR1 is SGHRS, CDR2 YFSETQ, per germline. This CDR3 comprises 14 residues. V gave up 7 bases and J gave up 1 base, with 12 bases separating them. CDR3 DNA sequence: TGCGCCAGCGGGAGGCCGGGATCCTACAATGAGCAGTTCTTC. This codes for CASGRPGSYNEQFF.

V usage is TRBV27 and J usage is TRBJ2-5; D call uncertain. V lost 6 bases, J lost 5 bases, and 7 bases lay in between. Germline CDR1 is MNHEY and CDR2 is SMNVEV (reference sequence). The CDR3 runs 11 residues. CDR3 residues: CASRRHETQYF. CDR3 in DNA: TGTGCCAGCAGGAGGCATGAGACCCAGTACTTC.

This chain joins TRBV10-3 and TRBJ1-1, with TRBD1 identical over 8 bases. The CDR3 contains 13 residues. V lost 3 bases and J lost 7; bases outside the gene matches: 4. The germline CDR1 and CDR2 sequences are ENHRY and SYGVKD. DNA for the CDR3: TGTGCCATCAGTGATGCGGGACAGGATGAAGCTTTCTTT. This gives the protein CAISDAGQDEAFF.

This clone was seen a few times. The chain joins TRBV3-1 (or the pseudogene TRBV3-2) to TRBJ1-5, with 7 bases that match TRBD1. The CDR3 spans 14 residues. Germline CDR1 and CDR2: LGHDT and YNNKEL (reference sequence). Trimming cost V 5 bases and J 6 bases; bases outside gene matches: 7. CDR3 nucleotide sequence: TGTGCCAGCAGCTTCGGGACAGTCCTTCAGCCCCAGCATTTT. Its translation: CASSFGTVLQPQHF.

The chain employs TRBV11-3 and TRBJ1-1; D is undetermined. V was cut by 7 bases and J by 1 base, with 10 bases left in between. Germline V CDR1 and CDR2: SGHNT, YENEEA. This CDR3 has 13 amino acids. The CDR3 here is CASTSPGNTEAFF. CDR3 nucleotides: TGTGCCAGCACCTCCCCAGGGAACACTGAAGCTTTCTTT.

This chain connects TRBV5-5 to TRBJ1-5; 10 bases are shared with TRBD1. The CDR3 contains 16 residues. V lost 4 bases to trimming and J lost 9 bases; unmatched junction nucleotides: 13. Germline assignment: CDR1 SGHKS and CDR2 YYEKEE (reference sequence). CDR3 region: CASSNPGRQGAWPQHF. As DNA, the CDR3 is TGTGCCAGCAGCAACCCGGGGAGACAGGGGGCTTGGCCCCAGCATTTT.

The CDR3 spells CASSLETGGRDEAFF. DNA for the CDR3: TGCGCCAGCAGCTTGGAAACAGGGGGTCGGGATGAAGCTTTCTTT. The chain is built from TRBV5-1 and TRBJ1-1, with TRBD1 matching 8 bases. The germline V gene has CDR1 SGHRS and CDR2 YFSETQ. After removal of 0 bases from V and 7 bases from J, the junction contained 8 bases not matched to a gene. CDR3 length equals 15 residues.

This chain joins TRBV27 and TRBJ1-3; D gene uncertain. From germline, CDR1 is MNHEY and CDR2 SMNVEV (reference sequence). Trimming took 4 bases from V and 9 from J, leaving 13 bases between them. This CDR3 is 13 amino acids long. The CDR3 region has the DNA TGTGCCAGCAGTTCCCCGATGGAGAGCACCATATATTTT. Protein product: CASSSPMESTIYF.

This chain uses TRBV7-9 with TRBJ1-6; possible D gene TRBD1, 6 bases. Germline V CDR1 and CDR2: SEHNR, FQNEAQ (reference sequence). This CDR3 contains 12 residues. V was trimmed by 8 bases and J by 9 bases, leaving 11 bases between them. This CDR3 is CASGTLGSPLHF. CDR3 in DNA: TGTGCCAGCGGGACATTGGGTTCACCCCTCCACTTT.

This sequence joins TRBV4-1 and TRBJ2-4; the match to TRBD1 covers 11 bases. With 4 bases clipped from V and 7 bases from J, the junction kept 0 bases outside the gene matches. CDR1 is MGHRA and CDR2 is YSYEKL in the germline V gene. The CDR3 is 13 amino acids. CDR3 sequence (DNA): TGCGCCAGCAGCCGGGACAGGGGGAACATTCAGTACTTC. This sequence encodes CASSRDRGNIQYF.

This chain connects TRBV6-5 to TRBJ2-3; possibly TRBD2 for D (5 bases). V was pared by 0 bases and J by 1 base, with 5 bases between. The CDR3 covers 14 residues. Germline V lookup: CDR1 MNHEY, CDR2 SVGAGI. The CDR3 protein is CASSYSEGTDTQYF. The CDR3 DNA reads TGTGCCAGCAGTTACTCGGAGGGCACAGATACGCAGTATTTT.

V usage is TRBV30 and J usage is TRBJ2-1; D possibly corresponds to TRBD2 (6 bases). Germline V gives CDR1 GTSNPN, CDR2 SVGIG (reference sequence). V was clipped by 0 bases and J by 9 bases, with 12 bases between them. The CDR3 has 13 residues. The CDR3 spells CAWSVGRPGEQFF. The CDR3 DNA follows: TGTGCCTGGAGTGTAGGGAGGCCCGGTGAGCAGTTCTTC.

The rearrangement links TRBV9 to TRBJ1-2, with 10 bases lining up with TRBD1. The V and J ends lost 4 bases and 3 bases, in that order; junction bases with no gene match: 15. This CDR3 has 18 residues. Germline CDR1 and CDR2: SGDLS and YYNGEE. CDR3 DNA sequence: TGTGCCAGCAGCTCCCCCGGGACAGGGGCAAAGGCCTACTATGGCTACACCTTC. Its translation: CASSSPGTGAKAYYGYTF. Looking up the rest from reference TRBV9 and TRBJ1-2 gives the full variable domain: DSGVTQTPKHLITATGQRVTLRCSPRSGDLSVYWYQQSLDQGLQFLIQYYNGEERAKGNILERFSAQQFPDLHSELNLSSLELGDSALYFCASSSPGTGAKAYYGYTFGSGTRLTVV.

The chain couples TRBV3-1 (or the pseudogene TRBV3-2) to TRBJ2-7; 14 nucleotides agree with TRBD2. CDR1 is LGHDT and CDR2 is YNNKEL in the germline V gene (reference sequence). The ends lost 1 base at V and 2 bases at J; junction bases unmatched: 4. The CDR3 runs to 17 residues. CDR3 bases: TGTGCCAGCAGCCAAGGACTAGCGGGAGGGCCGCCCTACGAGCAGTACTTC. It encodes CASSQGLAGGPPYEQYF.

This clone was seen a handful of times. The chain couples TRBV18 to TRBJ2-1, with D possibly matching TRBD1 (6 bases). Trimming took off 6 bases at V and 11 bases at J, with 14 bases between the two ends. Germline-derived CDR1 and CDR2 are KGHSH and LQKENI. The CDR3 sequence is 12 residues long. CDR3 nucleotides: TGTGCCAGCTCCCCCCCCGGGGACAAGCAGTTCTTC. Amino acid sequence: CASSPPGDKQFF. Drawing the rest from reference TRBV18 and TRBJ2-1, the complete variable domain is NAGVMQNPRHLVRRRGQEARLRCSPMKGHSHVYWYRQLPEEGLKFMVYLQKENIIDESGMPKERFSAEFPKEGPSILRIQQVVRGDSAAYFCASSPPGDKQFFGPGTRLTVL.

The rearrangement joins TRBV5-1 to TRBJ1-1; 8 positions agree with TRBD1. The germline gives CDR1 SGHRS, CDR2 YFSETQ. The CDR3 is 16 residues long. V lost 6 bases, J lost 1 base, and 11 bases stayed unmatched. CDR3 nucleotides: TGCGCCAGCAACAACCAGGGGGGGACAGGGAACACTGAAGCTTTCTTT. Encoded protein: CASNNQGGTGNTEAFF. The complete variable domain, with remaining parts taken from reference TRBV5-1 and TRBJ1-1, reads KAGVTQTPRYLIKTRGQQVTLSCSPISGHRSVSWYQQTPGQGLQFLFEYFSETQRNKGNFPGRFSGRQFSNSRSEMNVSTLELGDSALYLCASNNQGGTGNTEAFFGQGTRLTVV.

The chain carries TRBV19 and TRBJ2-6; 8 nucleotides agree with TRBD1. CDR1 and CDR2 (germline): LNHDA, SQIVND (reference sequence). V trimming: 9 bases; J trimming: 3 bases; junction bases outside the gene matches: 10. The CDR3 spans 16 residues. The CDR3 region has the DNA TGTGCCAGGGGGGCAGGGGGCGATCTTGGGGCCAACGTCCTGACTTTC. This gives the protein CARGAGGDLGANVLTF.

This clone is medium-sized. This chain connects TRBV7-2 to TRBJ1-3; 10 nucleotides match TRBD1. Germline V gene data show CDR1 as SGHTA and CDR2 as FQGNSA. This CDR3 contains 17 residues. Losses at the gene ends were 5 bases for V and 2 bases for J; bases not matched to a gene: 9. The DNA of the CDR3 is TGTGCCAGCAGCCTATACTCCGGGACAGGGGCTGGAAACACCATATATTTT. Its protein product is CASSLYSGTGAGNTIYF.

The chain has TRBV6-6 and TRBJ2-1; 9 nucleotides agree with TRBD2. This CDR3 is 16 amino acids long. V was clipped by 5 bases and J by 1 base; unmatched bases: 6. Germline-derived CDR1 and CDR2 are MNHNY and SVGAGI (reference sequence). CDR3 bases: TGTGCCAGCAGTACAAGCGGGGGGAATTCCTACAATGAGCAGTTCTTC. It translates to CASSTSGGNSYNEQFF.

V and J are TRBV6-2 or TRBV6-3 and TRBJ1-1; TRBD1 aligns across 8 bases. The germline V gene encodes CDR1 MNHEY and CDR2 SVGEGT. With V trimmed by 4 bases and J by 2 bases, 6 bases remained unmatched. The CDR3 is 15 amino acids. The CDR3 is CASSSTTGGNTEAFF. In nucleotides, the CDR3 is TGTGCCAGCAGTTCCACCACAGGGGGTAACACTGAAGCTTTCTTT.

Concerning this clone: Other nucleotide sequences in the sample specify the same CDR3. The chain joins TRBV5-1 to TRBJ2-3, with 8 positions matching TRBD2. Trimming took 0 bases from V and 0 from J; bases not matched to a gene: 0. CDR1 and CDR2 from the germline V gene are SGHRS and YFSETQ. This CDR3 is built from 15 residues. In DNA form, the CDR3 reads TGCGCCAGCAGCTTGGGCGGGGGGAGCACAGATACGCAGTATTTT. This encodes CASSLGGGSTDTQYF.

V usage is TRBV11-2 and J usage is TRBJ1-6; D is uncertain. There are 13 residues in the CDR3. The germline gives CDR1 SGHAT, CDR2 FQNNGV. The V and J ends lost 5 bases and 2 bases respectively, with 4 bases between them. The CDR3 DNA reads as TGTGCCAGCAGCGGAGCCTATAATTCACCCCTCCACTTT. It specifies CASSGAYNSPLHF.